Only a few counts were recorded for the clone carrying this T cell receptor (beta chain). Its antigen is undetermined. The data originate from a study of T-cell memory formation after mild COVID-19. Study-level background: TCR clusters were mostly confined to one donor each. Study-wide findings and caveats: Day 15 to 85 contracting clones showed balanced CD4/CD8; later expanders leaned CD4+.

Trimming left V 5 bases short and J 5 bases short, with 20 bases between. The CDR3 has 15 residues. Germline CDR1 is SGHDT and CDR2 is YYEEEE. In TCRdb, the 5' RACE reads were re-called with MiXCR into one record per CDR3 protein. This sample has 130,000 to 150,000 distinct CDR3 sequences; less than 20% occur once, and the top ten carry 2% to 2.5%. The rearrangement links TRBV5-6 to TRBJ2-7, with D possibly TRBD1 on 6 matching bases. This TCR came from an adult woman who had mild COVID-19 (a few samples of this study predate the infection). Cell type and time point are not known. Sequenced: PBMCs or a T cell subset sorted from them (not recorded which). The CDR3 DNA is TGTGCCAGCAGTCGAACTGCGGGTCAGGGGAACGAGCAGTACTTC. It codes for CASSRTAGQGNEQYF.